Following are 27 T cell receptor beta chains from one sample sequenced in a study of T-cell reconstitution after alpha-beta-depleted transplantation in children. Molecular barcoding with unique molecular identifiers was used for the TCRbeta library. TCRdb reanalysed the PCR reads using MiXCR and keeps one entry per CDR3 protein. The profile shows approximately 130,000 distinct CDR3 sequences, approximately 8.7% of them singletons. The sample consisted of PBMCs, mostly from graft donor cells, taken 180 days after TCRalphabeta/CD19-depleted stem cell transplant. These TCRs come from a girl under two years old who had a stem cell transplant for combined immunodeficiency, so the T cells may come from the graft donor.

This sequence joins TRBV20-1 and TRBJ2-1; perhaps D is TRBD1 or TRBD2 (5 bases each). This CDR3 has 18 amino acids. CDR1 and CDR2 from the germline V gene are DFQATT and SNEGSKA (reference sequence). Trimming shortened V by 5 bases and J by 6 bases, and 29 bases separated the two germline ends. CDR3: CSAARGASWTPRANEQFF. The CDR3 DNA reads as TGCAGTGCTGCTAGAGGGGCAAGTTGGACGCCCCGGGCCAATGAGCAGTTCTTC.

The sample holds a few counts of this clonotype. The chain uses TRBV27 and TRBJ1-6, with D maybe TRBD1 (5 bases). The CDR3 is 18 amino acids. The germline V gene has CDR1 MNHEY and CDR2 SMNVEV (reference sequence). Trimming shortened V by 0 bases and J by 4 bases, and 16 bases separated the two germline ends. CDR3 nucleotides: TGTGCCAGCAGTTTATCCCCCGAAGGGGTGTTATATAATTCACCCCTCCACTTT. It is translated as CASSLSPEGVLYNSPLHF.

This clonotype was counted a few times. In nucleotides, the CDR3 is TGCAGCGTTGTACAGACCTATGGCTACACCTTC. Translation: CSVVQTYGYTF. This chain joins TRBV29-1 and TRBJ1-2, with D uncertain. V lost 4 bases and J lost 4, with 7 bases in between. CDR3 length: 11 amino acids. In germline, CDR1 is SQVTM, CDR2 ANQGSEA.

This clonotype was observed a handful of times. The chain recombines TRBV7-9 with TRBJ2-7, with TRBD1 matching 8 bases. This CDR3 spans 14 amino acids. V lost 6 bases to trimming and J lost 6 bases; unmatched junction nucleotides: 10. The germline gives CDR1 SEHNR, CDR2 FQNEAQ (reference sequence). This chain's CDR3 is CASRSGTGPSEQYF. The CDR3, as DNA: TGTGCCAGCAGATCCGGGACAGGTCCATCCGAGCAGTACTTC.

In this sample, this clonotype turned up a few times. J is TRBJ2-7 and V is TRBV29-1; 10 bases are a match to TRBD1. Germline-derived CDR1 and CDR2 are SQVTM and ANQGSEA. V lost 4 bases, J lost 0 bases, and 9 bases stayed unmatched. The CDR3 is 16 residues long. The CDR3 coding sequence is TGCAGCGTTGTGGGGGGACAGGGGAAAAGCTCCTACGAGCAGTACTTC. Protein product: CSVVGGQGKSSYEQYF.

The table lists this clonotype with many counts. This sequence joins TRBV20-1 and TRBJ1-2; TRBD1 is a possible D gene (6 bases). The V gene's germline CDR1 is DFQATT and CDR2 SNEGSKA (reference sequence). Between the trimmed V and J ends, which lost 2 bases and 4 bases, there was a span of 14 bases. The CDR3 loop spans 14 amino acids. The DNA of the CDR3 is TGCAGTGCTAGATGGGTACAGGGTGGCTATGGCTACACCTTC. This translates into CSARWVQGGYGYTF.

CDR3 sequence: CASSPPGTGSYEQYF. The CDR3 DNA sequence: TGTGCCAGCAGCCCTCCAGGGACAGGGTCCTACGAGCAGTACTTC. The V and J genes are TRBV7-9 and TRBJ2-7, with TRBD1 identical over 9 bases. The CDR3 consists of 15 residues. Germline CDR1 and CDR2: SEHNR and FQNEAQ (reference sequence). The V gene end was trimmed by 5 bases and the J gene end by 1 base; junction bases not matched to a gene: 6.

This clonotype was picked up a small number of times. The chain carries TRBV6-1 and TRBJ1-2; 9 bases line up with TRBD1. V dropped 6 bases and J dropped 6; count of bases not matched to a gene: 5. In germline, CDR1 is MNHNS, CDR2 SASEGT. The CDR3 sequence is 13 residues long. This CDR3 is CASSRDRVDGYTF. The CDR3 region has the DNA TGTGCCAGCAGCAGGGACAGGGTTGATGGCTACACCTTC.

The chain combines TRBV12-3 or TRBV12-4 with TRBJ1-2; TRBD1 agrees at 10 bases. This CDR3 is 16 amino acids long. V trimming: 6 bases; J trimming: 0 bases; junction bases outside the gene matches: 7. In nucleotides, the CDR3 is TGTGCCAGCAGGACGGGACAGGGGATCCCTAACTATGGCTACACCTTC. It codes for CASRTGQGIPNYGYTF.

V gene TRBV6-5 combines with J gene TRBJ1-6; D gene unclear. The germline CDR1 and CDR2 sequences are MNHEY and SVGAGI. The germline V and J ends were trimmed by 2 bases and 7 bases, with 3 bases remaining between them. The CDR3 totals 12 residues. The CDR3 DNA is TGTGCCAGCAGTTACAGGAATTCACCCCTCCACTTT. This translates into CASSYRNSPLHF.

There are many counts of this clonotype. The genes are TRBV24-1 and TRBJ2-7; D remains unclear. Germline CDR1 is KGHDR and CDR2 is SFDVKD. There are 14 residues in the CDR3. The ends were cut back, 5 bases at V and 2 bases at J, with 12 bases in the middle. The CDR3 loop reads CATSGGNEPYEQYF. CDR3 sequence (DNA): TGTGCCACCAGTGGAGGCAATGAGCCCTACGAGCAGTACTTC.

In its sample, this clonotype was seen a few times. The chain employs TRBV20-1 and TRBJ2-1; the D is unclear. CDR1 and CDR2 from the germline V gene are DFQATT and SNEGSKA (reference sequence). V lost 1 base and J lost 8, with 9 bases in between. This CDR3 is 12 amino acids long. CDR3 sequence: CSARVPGDEQFF. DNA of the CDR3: TGCAGTGCTAGAGTCCCTGGGGATGAGCAGTTCTTC.

The CDR3 bases are TGTGCCAGTAGTAACCCCCTGGGGATTGGCGAGCAGTACTTC. It codes for CASSNPLGIGEQYF. The rearrangement uses TRBV19 and TRBJ2-7, with no clear D. The CDR3 has 14 amino acids. In germline, CDR1 is LNHDA, CDR2 SQIVND (reference sequence). V shed 4 bases and J shed 6 bases, with 16 bases lying between them.

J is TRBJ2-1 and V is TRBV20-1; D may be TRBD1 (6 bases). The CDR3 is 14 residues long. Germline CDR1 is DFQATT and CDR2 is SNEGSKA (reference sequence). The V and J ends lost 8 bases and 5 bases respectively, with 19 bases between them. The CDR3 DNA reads TGCAGTCCACAAACAGGGAAGACTCACAATGAGCAGTTCTTC. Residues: CSPQTGKTHNEQFF.

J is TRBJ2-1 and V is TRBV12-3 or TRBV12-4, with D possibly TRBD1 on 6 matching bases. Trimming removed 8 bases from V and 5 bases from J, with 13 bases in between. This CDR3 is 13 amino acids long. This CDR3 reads CASPPSGDNEQFF. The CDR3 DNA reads TGTGCCAGCCCCCCTTCAGGGGACAATGAGCAGTTCTTC.

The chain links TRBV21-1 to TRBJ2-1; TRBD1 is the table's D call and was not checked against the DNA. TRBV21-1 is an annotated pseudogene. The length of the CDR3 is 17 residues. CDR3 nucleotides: TGTGCCAGCAGCAAAGTAACCCAGGGAGTACTGTACAATGAGCAGTTCTTC. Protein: CASSKVTQGVLYNEQFF.

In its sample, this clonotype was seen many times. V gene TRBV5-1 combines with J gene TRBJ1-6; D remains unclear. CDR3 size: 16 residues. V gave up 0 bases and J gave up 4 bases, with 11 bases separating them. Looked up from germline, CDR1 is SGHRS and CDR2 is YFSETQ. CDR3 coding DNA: TGCGCCAGCAGCTTGGGAGATTCGACTTATAATTCACCCCTCCACTTT. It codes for CASSLGDSTYNSPLHF.

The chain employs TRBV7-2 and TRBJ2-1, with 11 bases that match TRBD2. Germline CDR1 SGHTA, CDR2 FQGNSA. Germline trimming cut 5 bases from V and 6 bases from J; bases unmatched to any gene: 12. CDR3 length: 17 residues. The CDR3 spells CASSVSGGAYKRNEQFF. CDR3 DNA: TGTGCCAGCAGCGTTAGCGGGGGGGCCTACAAACGCAATGAGCAGTTCTTC.

CDR3 coding DNA: TGTGCCAGCAGTTTTGACACAGGGGCGTGGGGCACGCAGTATTTT. It encodes CASSFDTGAWGTQYF. The rearrangement joins TRBV28 to TRBJ2-3; 7 bases fit TRBD1. V lost 3 bases to trimming and J lost 9 bases; unmatched junction nucleotides: 12. CDR1 is MDHEN, CDR2 SYDVKM, per germline. CDR3 size: 15 residues.

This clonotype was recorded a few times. The CDR3 reads CASSFALNHYGYTF. Written as DNA, the CDR3 is TGTGCCAGCAGTTTTGCTCTGAATCACTATGGCTACACCTTC. The J gene is TRBJ1-2, the V gene TRBV12-3 or TRBV12-4; D ambiguous. Trimming took off 3 bases at V and 3 bases at J, with 11 bases between the two ends. The CDR3 spans 14 residues.

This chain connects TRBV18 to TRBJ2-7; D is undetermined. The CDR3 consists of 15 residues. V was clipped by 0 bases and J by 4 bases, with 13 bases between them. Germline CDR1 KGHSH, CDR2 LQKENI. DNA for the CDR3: TGTGCCAGCTCACCACCGGGGAACCCCTTTTACGAGCAGTACTTC. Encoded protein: CASSPPGNPFYEQYF.

The CDR3 coding sequence is TGTGCCAGCAGAATCCTAGCGGGAGGGCAGTTCTTC. Its protein product is CASRILAGGQFF. V usage is TRBV6-2 or TRBV6-3 and J usage is TRBJ2-1; 11 bases line up with TRBD2. V shed 6 bases and J 12 bases; nucleotides not matched to a gene: 4. This CDR3 has 12 amino acids. Germline V gene lookup returns CDR1 MNHEY and CDR2 SVGEGT.

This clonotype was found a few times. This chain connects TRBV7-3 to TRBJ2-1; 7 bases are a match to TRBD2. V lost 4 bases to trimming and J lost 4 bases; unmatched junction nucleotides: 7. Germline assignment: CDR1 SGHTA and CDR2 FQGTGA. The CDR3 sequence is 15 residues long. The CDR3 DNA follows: TGTGCCAGCAGCTCCTTTGCGGGAGCATACAATGAGCAGTTCTTC. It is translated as CASSSFAGAYNEQFF.

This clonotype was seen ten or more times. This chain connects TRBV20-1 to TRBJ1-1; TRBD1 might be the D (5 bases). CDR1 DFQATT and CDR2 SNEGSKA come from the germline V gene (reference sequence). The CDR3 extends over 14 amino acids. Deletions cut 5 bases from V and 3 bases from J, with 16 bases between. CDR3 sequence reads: CSAGKGQAYTEAFF. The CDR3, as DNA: TGCAGTGCTGGAAAGGGGCAGGCGTACACTGAAGCTTTCTTT.

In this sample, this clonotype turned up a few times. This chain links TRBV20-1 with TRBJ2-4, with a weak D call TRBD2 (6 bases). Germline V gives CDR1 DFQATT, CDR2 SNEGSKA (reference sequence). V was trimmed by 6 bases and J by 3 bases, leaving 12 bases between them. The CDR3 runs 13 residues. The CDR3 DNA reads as TGCAGTGCAGAGCCGGGACTCAAAAACATTCAGTACTTC. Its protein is CSAEPGLKNIQYF.

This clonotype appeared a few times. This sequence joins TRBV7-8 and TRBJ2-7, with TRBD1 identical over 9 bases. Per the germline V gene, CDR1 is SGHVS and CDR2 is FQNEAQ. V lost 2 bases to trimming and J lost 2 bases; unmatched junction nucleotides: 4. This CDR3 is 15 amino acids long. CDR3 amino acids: CASSLRDRDPYEQYF. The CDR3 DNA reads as TGTGCCAGCAGCTTAAGGGACAGGGACCCCTACGAGCAGTACTTC.

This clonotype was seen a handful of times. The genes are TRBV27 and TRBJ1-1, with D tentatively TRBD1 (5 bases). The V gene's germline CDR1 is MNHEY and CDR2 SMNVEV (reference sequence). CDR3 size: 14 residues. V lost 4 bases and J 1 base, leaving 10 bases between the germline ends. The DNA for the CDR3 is TGTGCCAGCAGTTCGGGACCGAAGAACACTGAAGCTTTCTTT. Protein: CASSSGPKNTEAFF.